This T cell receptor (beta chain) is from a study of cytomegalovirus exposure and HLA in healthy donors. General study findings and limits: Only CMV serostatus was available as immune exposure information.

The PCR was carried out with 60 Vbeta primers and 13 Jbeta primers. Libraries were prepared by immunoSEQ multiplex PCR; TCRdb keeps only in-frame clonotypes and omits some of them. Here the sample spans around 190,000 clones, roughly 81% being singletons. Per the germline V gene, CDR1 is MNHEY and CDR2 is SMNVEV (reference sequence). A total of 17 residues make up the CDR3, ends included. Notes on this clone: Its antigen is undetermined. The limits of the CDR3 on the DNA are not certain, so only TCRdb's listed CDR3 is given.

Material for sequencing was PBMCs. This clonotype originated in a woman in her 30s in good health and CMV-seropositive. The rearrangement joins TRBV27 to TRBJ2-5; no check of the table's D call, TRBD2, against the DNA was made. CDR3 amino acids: CASSSSGLAGTIYEQYF.